The T cell receptor beta chain under discussion was sequenced for a study of regulatory and conventional T cells in RAG deficiency (dated by TCRdb to about 2017). Describing the broader study: High-throughput TCR beta sequencing was used to compare the repertoire diversity and composition of Treg, conventional CD4+ and CD8+ T cells between RAG-deficient patients and healthy controls. Broad study findings and their caveats: Markedly lower Shannon entropy and higher Simpson indices were observed in RAG-deficient patients than in control T-cell subpopulations. The CD25-high CD127-low cells sorted from Omenn syndrome patients may be peripherally activated cells rather than true Treg cells. Unique TCR beta sequences from Treg cells were roughly 100-fold fewer in Omenn syndrome and CID/AS patients than controls, versus approximately 9.9-fold for other subsets. All patient T-cell subsets had shorter CDR3 lengths; Omenn syndrome patients showed >80% Treg-Tconv repertoire overlap at nucleotide and amino acid level. For some subjects, some T-cell subset analyses were not performed.

There are 14 amino acids in the CDR3, from cysteine to phenylalanine inclusive. Just the 42-base CDR3 DNA is kept, in frame starting at base 1. Trimming at the junction amounts to 3 bases on V and 4 bases on J, and the germline ends lie 10 bases apart. CDR1 and CDR2 are read off the germline V gene as MDHEN and SYDVKM. The protocol used for the library was the immunoSEQ multiplex PCR assay. Genomic DNA from the sorted T-cell subsets was used to amplify rearranged TCR beta chain products, which were then sequenced. The original pipeline was this. Shannon entropy and Simpson indices were used to measure how diverse the repertoire of productive TCR beta rearrangements was. Clonal expansion was assessed using the summed frequency of the 100 most abundant productive TCR beta clonotypes among total reads. The TRB repertoires were scored with a self-reactivity index built on which amino acids appear at CDR3beta positions 6 and 7. Two-way ANOVA was applied to the repertoire analyses, whereas Student t or Mann-Whitney tests were applied to the flow cytometric analyses. TCRdb holds this immuneACCESS table with in-frame rearrangements only. Some clones are missing; in checked studies, unresolved V genes explain under half, and the rest has no known cause. V, J and clone size are taken as reported in that table, and D and trimming were inferred from the DNA itself. The sample table holds about 24,000 clones, of which approximately 96% were seen once. The ten largest clones capture 1.3% of the sample.

In the case of this clone: Its specific antigen is unknown. Qualities for individual bases were not recorded, and no much larger clone is one base off.

Conventional CD4+ T cells were purified from blood as CD25-low CD127-high cells before genomic DNA extraction. For repertoire analyses, the comparison group consisted of 7 or 8 healthy control donors. This same sample was also taken into another study, of regulatory T cells. As the second paper documents: The multiplex PCR used 52 forward TRBV primers and 13 reverse TRBJ primers, with assay-based and computational corrections for amplification bias. Restricted unique TRB V-J pairs and skewed V and J gene usage were observed in patient repertoires, most markedly in regulatory T cells. Between CD3G-deficient patients and healthy controls, the study compared T-cell receptor beta repertoires in sorted regulatory T cells, conventional CD4+ T cells and CD8+ T cells. Ficoll density separation was used to isolate peripheral blood mononuclear cells. Within the immunoSEQ assay, multiplex PCR amplified rearranged TRB loci from genomic DNA. An Illumina HiSeq platform was used to sequence the TRB amplicons. Raw sequences were error-filtered and aligned to reference gene sequences by custom algorithms and were subsequently analyzed with the immunoSEQ online tools. The frequencies of productive and nonproductive TRB rearrangements were evaluated among unique sequences as well as among total sequences. Group comparisons used t tests, Mann-Whitney tests or two-way ANOVA run in Prism software.

The clonotype was recovered from a human donor in good health. The sample comprised CD25- CD4+ T cells sorted from blood. Recombination linked TRBV28 to TRBJ1-5; perhaps TRBD1 is the D gene, with 5 bases matching. CDR3 region: CASSFLQENQPQHF. At the DNA level, the sequence is TGTGCCAGCAGTTTCCTACAGGAAAATCAGCCCCAGCATTTT. The entire variable domain, with the stretches around the CDR3 drawn from the reference TRBV28 and TRBJ1-5 proteins, is DVKVTQSSRYLVKRTGEKVFLECVQDMDHENMFWYRQDPGLGLRLIYFSYDVKMKEKGDIPEGYSVSREKKERFSLILESASTNQTSMYLCASSFLQENQPQHFGDGTRLSIL.